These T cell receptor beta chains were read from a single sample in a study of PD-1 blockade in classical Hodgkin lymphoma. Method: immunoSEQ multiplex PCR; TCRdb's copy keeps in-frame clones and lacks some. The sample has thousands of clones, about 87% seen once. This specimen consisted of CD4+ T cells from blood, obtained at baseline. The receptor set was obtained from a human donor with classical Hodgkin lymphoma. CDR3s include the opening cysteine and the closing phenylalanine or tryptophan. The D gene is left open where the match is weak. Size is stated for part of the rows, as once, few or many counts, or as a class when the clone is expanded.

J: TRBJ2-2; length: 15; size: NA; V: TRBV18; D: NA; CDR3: CASSPEFLNTGELFF; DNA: TGTGCCAGCTCACCAGAGTTCTTGAACACCGGGGAGCTGTTTTTT
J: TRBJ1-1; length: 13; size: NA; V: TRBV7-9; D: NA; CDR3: CASSLELSTEAFF; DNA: TGTGCCAGCAGCTTAGAACTGAGCACTGAAGCTTTCTTT
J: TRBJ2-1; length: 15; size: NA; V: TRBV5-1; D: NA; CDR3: CASSVAGGAINEQFF; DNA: TGCGCCAGCAGCGTCGCCGGAGGGGCTATCAATGAGCAGTTCTTC
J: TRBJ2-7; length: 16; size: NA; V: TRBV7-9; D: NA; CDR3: CASSLLGRQGGYEQYF; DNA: TGTGCCAGCAGCTTACTAGGGAGACAGGGAGGCTACGAGCAGTACTTC
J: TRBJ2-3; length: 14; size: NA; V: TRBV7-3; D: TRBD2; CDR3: CASSLGLAGDTQYF; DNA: TGTGCCAGCAGCCTGGGACTAGCGGGGGATACGCAGTATTTT
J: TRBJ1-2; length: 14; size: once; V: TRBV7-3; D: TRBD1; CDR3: CASSTRDSAYGYTF; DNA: TGTGCCAGCAGCACCCGGGACAGCGCGTATGGCTACACCTTC
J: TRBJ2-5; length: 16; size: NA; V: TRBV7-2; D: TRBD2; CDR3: CASSQRTSGGRETQYF; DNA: TGTGCCAGCAGCCAACGGACTAGCGGGGGGCGAGAGACCCAGTACTTC
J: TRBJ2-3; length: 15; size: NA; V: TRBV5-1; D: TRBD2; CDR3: CASSLGLAGGDTQYF; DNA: TGCGCCAGCAGCTTGGGACTAGCGGGGGGAGATACGCAGTATTTT
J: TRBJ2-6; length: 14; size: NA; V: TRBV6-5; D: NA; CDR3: CASTRNSGANVLTF; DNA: TGTGCCAGCACCAGGAACTCTGGGGCCAACGTCCTGACTTTC
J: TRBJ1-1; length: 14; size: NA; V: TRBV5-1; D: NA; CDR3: CASSLGGGTVEAFF; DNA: TGCGCCAGCAGCTTAGGAGGGGGAACAGTGGAAGCTTTCTTT
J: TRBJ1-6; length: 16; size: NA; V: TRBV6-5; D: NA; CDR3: CASSYSFSSYNSPLHF; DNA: TGTGCCAGCAGTTACTCGTTTAGCTCCTATAATTCACCCCTCCACTTT
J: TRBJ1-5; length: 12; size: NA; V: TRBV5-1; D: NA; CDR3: CASSLEGQPQHF; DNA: TGCGCCAGCAGCTTGGAGGGACAGCCCCAGCATTTT
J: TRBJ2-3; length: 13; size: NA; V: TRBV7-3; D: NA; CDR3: CASSFQSTDTQYF; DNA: TGTGCCAGCAGCTTTCAGAGCACAGATACGCAGTATTTT
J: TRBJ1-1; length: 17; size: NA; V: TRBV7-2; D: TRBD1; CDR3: CASSLGQGPFGDTEAFF; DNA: TGTGCCAGCAGCCTGGGACAGGGTCCTTTCGGGGATACTGAAGCTTTCTTT
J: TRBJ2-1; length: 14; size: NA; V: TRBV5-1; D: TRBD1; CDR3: CASRSGTVFNEQFF; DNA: TGCGCCAGCAGGTCCGGGACAGTCTTCAATGAGCAGTTCTTC
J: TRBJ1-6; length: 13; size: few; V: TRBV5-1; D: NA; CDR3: CASSLAVSSPLHF; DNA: TGCGCCAGCAGCTTGGCCGTAAGTTCACCCCTCCACTTT
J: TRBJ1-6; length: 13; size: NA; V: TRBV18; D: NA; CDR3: CASSPQPPSPLHF; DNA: TGTGCCAGCTCACCACAGCCCCCATCACCCCTCCACTTT
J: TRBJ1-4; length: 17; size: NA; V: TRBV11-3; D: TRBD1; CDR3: CASSLDKNRGTNEKLFF; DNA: TGTGCCAGCAGCTTAGATAAAAACAGGGGGACTAATGAAAAACTGTTTTTT
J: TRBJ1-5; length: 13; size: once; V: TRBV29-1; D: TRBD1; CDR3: CSVEGQPNQPQHF; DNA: TGCAGCGTTGAGGGACAGCCGAATCAGCCCCAGCATTTT
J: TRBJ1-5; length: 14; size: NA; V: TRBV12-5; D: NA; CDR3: CASGTTRGNQPQHF; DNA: TGTGCTAGTGGCACAACGAGGGGCAATCAGCCCCAGCATTTT
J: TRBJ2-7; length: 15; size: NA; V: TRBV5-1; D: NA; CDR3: CASSLTAGSTYEQYF; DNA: TGCGCCAGCAGCTTGACGGCAGGGAGTACCTACGAGCAGTACTTC
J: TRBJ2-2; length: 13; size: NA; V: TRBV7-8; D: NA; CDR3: CASSLVPTGELFF; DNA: TGTGCCAGCAGCTTAGTTCCCACCGGGGAGCTGTTTTTT
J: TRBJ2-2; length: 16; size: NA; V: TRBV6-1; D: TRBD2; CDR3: CASSGLAGRNTGELFF; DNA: TGTGCCAGCAGTGGACTAGCGGGGAGGAACACCGGGGAGCTGTTTTTT
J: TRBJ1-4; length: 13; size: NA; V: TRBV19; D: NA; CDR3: CASSIARLEKLFF; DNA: TGTGCCAGTAGTATAGCCCGTCTCGAAAAACTGTTTTTT
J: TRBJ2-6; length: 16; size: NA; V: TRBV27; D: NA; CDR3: CASSLFRVSGANVLTF; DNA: TGTGCCAGCAGTTTATTCAGAGTCTCTGGGGCCAACGTCCTGACTTTC
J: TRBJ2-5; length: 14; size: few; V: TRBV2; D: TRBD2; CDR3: CASSDGGGQETQYF; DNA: TGTGCCAGCAGTGACGGGGGGGGCCAAGAGACCCAGTACTTC
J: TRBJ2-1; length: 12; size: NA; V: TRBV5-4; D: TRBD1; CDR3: CASSIRQGAPIF; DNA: TGTGCCAGCAGCATCCGACAGGGGGCGCCGATCTTC
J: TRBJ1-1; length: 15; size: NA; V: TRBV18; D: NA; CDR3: CASSPRDIGDTEAFF; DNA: TGTGCCAGCTCACCACGGGACATCGGGGACACTGAAGCTTTCTTT
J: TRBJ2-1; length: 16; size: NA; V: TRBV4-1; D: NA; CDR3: CASSQVGRILYNEQFF; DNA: TGCGCCAGCAGCCAAGTCGGGCGTATTCTCTACAATGAGCAGTTCTTC
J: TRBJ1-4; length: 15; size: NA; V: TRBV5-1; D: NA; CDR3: CASSPMGGTNEKLFF; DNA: TGCGCCAGCAGCCCGATGGGGGGGACTAATGAAAAACTGTTTTTT
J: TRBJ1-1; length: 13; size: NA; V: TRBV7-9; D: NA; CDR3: CASSRTGGTEAFF; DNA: TGTGCCAGCAGCCGGACGGGGGGCACTGAAGCTTTCTTT
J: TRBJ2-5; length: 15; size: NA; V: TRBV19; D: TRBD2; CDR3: CASSMLAGYQETQYF; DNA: TGTGCCAGTAGTATGCTAGCGGGGTACCAAGAGACCCAGTACTTC
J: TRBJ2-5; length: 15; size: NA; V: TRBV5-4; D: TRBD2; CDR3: CASSLTSGSQETQYF; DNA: TGTGCCAGCAGTCTGACTAGCGGGTCTCAAGAGACCCAGTACTTC
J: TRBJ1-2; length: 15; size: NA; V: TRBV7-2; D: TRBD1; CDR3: CASTYLTGPQGGYTF; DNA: TGTGCCAGCACCTACCTGACAGGGCCCCAGGGTGGCTACACCTTC
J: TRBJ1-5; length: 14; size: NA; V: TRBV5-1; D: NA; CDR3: CASSEVGPNQPQHF; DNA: TGCGCCAGCAGCGAAGTTGGGCCAAATCAGCCCCAGCATTTT
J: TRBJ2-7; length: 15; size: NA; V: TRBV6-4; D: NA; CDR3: CASTEDTRDGYEQYF; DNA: TGTGCCAGCACGGAAGACACCCGTGACGGGTACGAGCAGTACTTC
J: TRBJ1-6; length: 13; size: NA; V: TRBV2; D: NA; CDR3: CASISRADSPLHF; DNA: TGTGCCAGCATCTCCAGGGCCGATTCACCCCTCCACTTT
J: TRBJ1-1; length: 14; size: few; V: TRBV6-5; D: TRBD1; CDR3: CASSYRTGDTEAFF; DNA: TGTGCCAGCAGTTACAGGACAGGGGATACTGAAGCTTTCTTT
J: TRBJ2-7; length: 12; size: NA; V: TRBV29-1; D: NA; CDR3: CSVRRGGYEQYF; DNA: TGCAGCGTCCGCAGGGGAGGCTACGAGCAGTACTTC
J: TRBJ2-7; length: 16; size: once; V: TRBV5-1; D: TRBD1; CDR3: CASSLTGTGGQYEQYF; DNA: TGCGCCAGCAGCTTGACCGGGACAGGGGGCCAATACGAGCAGTACTTC
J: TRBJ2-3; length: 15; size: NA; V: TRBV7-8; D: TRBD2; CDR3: CASRPGREFTDTQYF; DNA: TGTGCCAGCAGGCCGGGGCGGGAGTTCACAGATACGCAGTATTTT
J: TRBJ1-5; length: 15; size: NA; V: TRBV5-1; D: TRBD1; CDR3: CASSPGTGGLQPQHF; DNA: TGCGCCAGCAGCCCCGGGACAGGGGGGTTACAGCCCCAGCATTTT
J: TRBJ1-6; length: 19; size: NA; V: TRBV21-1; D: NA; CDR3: CASSSEGGTGSSYNSPLHF; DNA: TGTGCCAGCAGCTCTGAGGGCGGGACAGGGAGCTCCTATAATTCACCCCTCCACTTT
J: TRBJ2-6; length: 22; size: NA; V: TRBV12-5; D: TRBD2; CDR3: CASGLTPPGGGAFSSGANVLTF; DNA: TGTGCTAGTGGTTTGACTCCCCCTGGCGGGGGGGCCTTCAGCTCTGGGGCCAACGTCCTGACTTTC
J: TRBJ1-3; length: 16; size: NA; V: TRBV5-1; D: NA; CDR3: CASSALPQGSGNTIYF; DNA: TGCGCCAGCAGCGCCCTCCCCCAGGGCTCTGGAAACACCATATATTTT
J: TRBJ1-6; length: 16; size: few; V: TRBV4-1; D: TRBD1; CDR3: CASSQGPGQPNSPLHF; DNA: TGCGCCAGCAGCCAAGGCCCGGGACAGCCTAATTCACCCCTCCACTTT
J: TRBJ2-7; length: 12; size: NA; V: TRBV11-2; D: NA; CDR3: CASSPARAEQYF; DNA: TGTGCCAGCAGCCCCGCTCGGGCCGAGCAGTACTTC
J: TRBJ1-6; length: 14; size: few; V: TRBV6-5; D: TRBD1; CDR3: CASNPGQGVSPLHF; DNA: TGTGCCAGCAATCCAGGACAGGGGGTGTCACCCCTCCACTTT
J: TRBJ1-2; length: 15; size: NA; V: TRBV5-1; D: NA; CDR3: CASSLAADTSAGYTF; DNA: TGCGCCAGCAGCTTGGCCGCAGACACAAGTGCCGGCTACACCTTC
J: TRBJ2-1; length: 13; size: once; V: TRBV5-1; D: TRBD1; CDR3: CASSLQGTNEQFF; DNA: TGCGCCAGCAGCTTACAGGGGACGAATGAGCAGTTCTTC
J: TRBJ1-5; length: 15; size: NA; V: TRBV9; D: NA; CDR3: CASSVGWGGVQPQHF; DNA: TGTGCCAGCAGCGTAGGTTGGGGGGGCGTTCAGCCCCAGCATTTT
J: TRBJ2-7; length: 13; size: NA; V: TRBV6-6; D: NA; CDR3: CASLEPYSYEQYF; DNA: TGTGCCAGCCTCGAACCCTACTCCTACGAGCAGTACTTC
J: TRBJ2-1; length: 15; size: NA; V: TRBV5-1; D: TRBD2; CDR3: CASSSGTSGGGEQFF; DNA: TGCGCCAGCAGCTCCGGGACTAGCGGGGGAGGTGAGCAGTTCTTC
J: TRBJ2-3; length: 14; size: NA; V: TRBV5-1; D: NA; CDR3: CASSPLEYTDTQYF; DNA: TGCGCCAGCAGTCCATTGGAATACACAGATACGCAGTATTTT
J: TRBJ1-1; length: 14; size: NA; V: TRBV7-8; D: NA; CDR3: CASSLVIGNTEAFF; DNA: TGTGCCAGCAGCTTAGTAATCGGGAACACTGAAGCTTTCTTT
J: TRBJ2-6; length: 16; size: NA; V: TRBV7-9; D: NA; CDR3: CASSLVAGAGANVLTF; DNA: TGTGCCAGCAGCTTAGTGGCAGGGGCTGGGGCCAACGTCCTGACTTTC
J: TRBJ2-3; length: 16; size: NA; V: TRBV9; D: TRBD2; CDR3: CASSPRTSGVPDTQYF; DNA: TGTGCCAGCAGCCCTCGGACTAGCGGGGTTCCAGATACGCAGTATTTT
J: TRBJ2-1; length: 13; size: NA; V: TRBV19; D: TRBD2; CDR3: CASSRDYYNEQFF; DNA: TGTGCCAGTAGCCGGGACTATTACAATGAGCAGTTCTTC
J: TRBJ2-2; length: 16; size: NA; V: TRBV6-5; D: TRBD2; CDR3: CASSSPDLAGGQVLFF; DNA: TGTGCCAGCAGTTCTCCAGACCTAGCGGGGGGGCAGGTACTGTTTTTT
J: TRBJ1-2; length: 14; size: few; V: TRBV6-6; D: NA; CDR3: CASSRPDSFHGYTF; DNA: TGTGCCAGCAGTCGGCCGGACTCGTTCCATGGCTACACCTTC